The 20 T cell receptor beta chains below were found in one sample sequenced in a study of blood T cell repertoires in COVID-19 (dated by TCRdb to 2020 to 2022). Libraries were constructed by the immunoSEQ multiplex PCR assay. Here the immuneACCESS table is served through TCRdb, limited to in-frame sequences with V and J called. Missing clones are a known gap in these copies; in checked studies unresolved V genes cover under half, and the rest lacks a known reason. Recorded for this sample are around 310,000 clones; about 93% of them occurred a single time. Under 7% of the sample goes to the ten largest clones. Sequencing was carried out using peripheral blood. Receptor source: a woman aged 25-40 years with COVID-19, enrolled during active disease.

Written as DNA, the CDR3 is TGTGCCAGCAGTTTTCTAGGGGGAAATGGCTACACCTTC. The encoded protein is CASSFLGGNGYTF. The chain is built from TRBV12-3 or TRBV12-4 and TRBJ1-2, with D possibly being TRBD1 (6 bases). This CDR3 spans 13 amino acids. Trimming shortened V by 3 bases and J by 6 bases, and 11 bases separated the two germline ends.

The genes are TRBV2 and TRBJ2-1, with a possible D match to TRBD1 (5 bases). V was shortened by 5 bases and J by 4 bases, with 15 bases between the two germline ends. Germline V gene sequence: CDR1 SNHLY, CDR2 FYNNEI. This CDR3 region has 15 residues. CDR3 bases: TGTGCCAGCAGTTGGGGCGGCGGAGTTTACAATGAGCAGTTCTTC. Translated, it gives CASSWGGGVYNEQFF.

The genes are TRBV4-1 and TRBJ1-1, with D perhaps TRBD1 (5 bases). Germline V gene data show CDR1 as MGHRA and CDR2 as YSYEKL. This CDR3 is built from 16 residues. The germline V and J ends were trimmed by 1 base and 0 bases, with 12 bases remaining between them. The CDR3, as DNA: TGCGCCAGCAGCCAAGGATTCGGGACTGTGAACACTGAAGCTTTCTTT. As protein: CASSQGFGTVNTEAFF.

The V gene is TRBV18, the J gene TRBJ1-3, with D perhaps TRBD1 (6 bases). V was shortened by 3 bases and J by 1 base, with 10 bases between the two germline ends. The CDR3 length is 15 residues. Germline CDR1 and CDR2: KGHSH and LQKENI. This CDR3 reads CASSPQGQSGNTIYF. The CDR3 DNA reads as TGTGCCAGCTCACCGCAGGGGCAATCTGGAAACACCATATATTTT.

J is TRBJ1-4 and V is TRBV11-1; D unresolved. The V gene's germline CDR1 is SGHAT and CDR2 FQDESV (reference sequence). Between the trimmed V and J ends, which lost 3 bases and 4 bases, there was a span of 6 bases. CDR3 length: 13 amino acids. DNA for the CDR3: TGTGCCAGCAGCTTCGGGGTTAATGAAAAACTGTTTTTT. This gives the protein CASSFGVNEKLFF.

CDR3 loop: CASSPGGREQYF. The CDR3 DNA reads as TGTGCCAGCAGCCCGGGGGGGCGGGAGCAGTACTTC. The chain joins TRBV9 to TRBJ2-7; 8 nucleotides agree with TRBD2. This CDR3 is built from 12 residues. The V and J ends lost 4 bases and 7 bases, in that order; junction bases with no gene match: 4. Germline V CDR1 and CDR2: SGDLS, YYNGEE.

The V gene is TRBV18, the J gene TRBJ2-5, with 7 bases lining up with TRBD2. The CDR3 totals 17 residues. V shed 3 bases and J 4 bases; nucleotides not matched to a gene: 14. The germline gives CDR1 KGHSH, CDR2 LQKENI. The CDR3 spells CASSPAGAKVKGETQYF. The CDR3 nucleotides are TGTGCCAGCTCACCGGCGGGAGCCAAGGTAAAGGGAGAGACCCAGTACTTC.

The V gene is TRBV6-4, the J gene TRBJ2-3; a weak D match, TRBD2 (6 bases). Trimming took off 9 bases at V and 5 bases at J, with 12 bases between the two ends. This CDR3 is built from 12 residues. The germline CDR1 and CDR2 sequences are MRHNA and SNTAGT. CDR3 amino acids: CASRPRGDTQYF. CDR3 DNA sequence: TGTGCCAGTCGCCCGCGGGGAGATACGCAGTATTTT.

The chain combines TRBV7-8 with TRBJ1-2, with 10 bases identical to TRBD1. J lost 8 bases, V lost 5 bases, and 5 bases had no gene match. The CDR3 covers 13 residues. Germline-derived CDR1 and CDR2 are SGHVS and FQNEAQ. CDR3 coding DNA: TGTGCCAGCAGCGCCGACAGGGGGCACGGCTACACCTTC. Translating it yields CASSADRGHGYTF.

V is TRBV7-2 and J is TRBJ2-5, with TRBD2 matching over 9 bases. The germline CDR1 and CDR2 sequences are SGHTA and FQGNSA. Germline trimming cut 4 bases from V and 3 bases from J; bases unmatched to any gene: 9. This CDR3 region has 16 residues. In DNA form, the CDR3 reads TGTGCCAGCAGCTCCCGGGTAGCGGGAGCAAAAGAGACCCAGTACTTC. Translated: CASSSRVAGAKETQYF.

This clone was found once. V is TRBV28 and J is TRBJ2-2, with 8 bases that match TRBD1. CDR1 is MDHEN, CDR2 SYDVKM, per germline. This CDR3 is built from 17 residues. Unmatched junction bases numbered 11, after V lost 4 bases and J lost 4 bases. The CDR3 loop is CASSSHRGLGGTGELFF. The CDR3 DNA reads as TGTGCCAGCAGTTCACACAGGGGGTTAGGGGGCACCGGGGAGCTGTTTTTT.

The gene calls are TRBV4-1 and TRBJ2-7, with D uncertain. This CDR3 has 14 amino acids. V was clipped by 0 bases and J by 5 bases, with 11 bases between them. Germline V CDR1 and CDR2: MGHRA, YSYEKL. This chain's CDR3 is CASSQELAIHEQYF. CDR3 sequence (DNA): TGCGCCAGCAGCCAAGAATTAGCAATACACGAGCAGTACTTC.

The chain has TRBV9 and TRBJ2-7; 8 nucleotides align to TRBD2. V lost 8 bases to trimming and J lost 6 bases; unmatched junction nucleotides: 7. The V gene's germline CDR1 is SGDLS and CDR2 YYNGEE. The CDR3 spans 12 residues. CDR3 coding DNA: TGTGCCAGGGAACAGCGGGAGAGCGAGCAGTACTTC. Translation gives CAREQRESEQYF.

The V and J genes are TRBV19 and TRBJ1-5, with TRBD1 matching 12 bases. The CDR3 length is 18 residues. V lost 0 bases, J lost 5 bases, and 8 bases stayed unmatched. Per germline, CDR1 LNHDA and CDR2 SQIVND (reference sequence). The CDR3 is CASSIDLWDRGLDQPQHF. DNA for the CDR3: TGTGCCAGTAGTATAGATCTTTGGGACAGGGGGCTAGATCAGCCCCAGCATTTT.

The CDR3 here is CASSLIRGRNTEAFF. DNA for the CDR3: TGTGCCAGCAGCTTAATTAGGGGGCGAAACACTGAAGCTTTCTTT. The gene calls are TRBV7-9 and TRBJ1-1; 7 positions match TRBD1. This CDR3 is built from 15 residues. V gave up 2 bases and J gave up 2 bases; unmatched junction bases: 5. Germline V CDR1 and CDR2: SEHNR, FQNEAQ (reference sequence).

The chain employs TRBV30 and TRBJ1-6; 7 positions agree with TRBD1. This CDR3 spans 13 amino acids. CDR1 is GTSNPN, CDR2 SVGIG, per germline (reference sequence). Losses at the gene ends were 2 bases for V and 9 bases for J; bases not matched to a gene: 4. The CDR3 region is CAWSWTGFSPLHF. The DNA for the CDR3 is TGTGCCTGGAGTTGGACAGGATTTTCACCCCTCCACTTT.

The table lists this clone with a count of one. The chain links TRBV27 to TRBJ2-7; possible D gene TRBD2, 5 bases. Germline V gives CDR1 MNHEY, CDR2 SMNVEV (reference sequence). The CDR3 is 13 residues long. Between the trimmed V and J ends, which lost 5 bases and 2 bases, there was a span of 10 bases. The chain's CDR3 is CASSPGMPYEQYF. The CDR3 nucleotides are TGTGCCAGCAGTCCCGGGATGCCCTACGAGCAGTACTTC.

The chain carries TRBV9 and TRBJ2-7; possible D gene TRBD2, 5 bases. Germline values: CDR1 SGDLS, CDR2 YYNGEE. The CDR3 has 16 residues. V lost 4 bases and J lost 2, with 19 bases in between. CDR3 bases: TGTGCCAGCAGCCACTCATCGAGCGGCGAGGCCTACGAGCAGTACTTC. This gives the protein CASSHSSSGEAYEQYF.

V gene TRBV11-2 combines with J gene TRBJ1-5; D gene unclear. The V gene lost 3 bases and the J gene lost 3 bases, with 6 bases spanning the gap. Germline values: CDR1 SGHAT, CDR2 FQNNGV. This CDR3 region has 13 residues. The CDR3 spells CASSFGFNQPQHF. In DNA, the CDR3 is TGTGCCAGCAGCTTCGGGTTCAATCAGCCCCAGCATTTT.

The chain recombines TRBV15 with TRBJ1-2, with no clear D. This CDR3 comprises 12 residues. V dropped 3 bases and J dropped 8 bases, with 10 bases sitting between them. Germline V gene data show CDR1 as LNHNV and CDR2 as YYDKDF (reference sequence). The CDR3 DNA reads TGTGCCACCAGCAGGAGTCGTTCGGGCTACACCTTC. It codes for CATSRSRSGYTF.